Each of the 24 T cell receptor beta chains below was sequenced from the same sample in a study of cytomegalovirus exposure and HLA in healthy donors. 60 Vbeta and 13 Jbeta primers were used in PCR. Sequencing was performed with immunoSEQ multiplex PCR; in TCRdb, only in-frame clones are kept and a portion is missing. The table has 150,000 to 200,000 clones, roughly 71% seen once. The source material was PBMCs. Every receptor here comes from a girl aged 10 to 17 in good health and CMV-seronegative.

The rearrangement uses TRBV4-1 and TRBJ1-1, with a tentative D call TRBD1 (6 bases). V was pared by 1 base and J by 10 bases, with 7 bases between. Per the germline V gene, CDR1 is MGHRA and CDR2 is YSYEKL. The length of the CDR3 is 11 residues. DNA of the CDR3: TGCGCCAGCAGCCAAGGGGGGCCAGCTTTCTTT. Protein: CASSQGGPAFF.

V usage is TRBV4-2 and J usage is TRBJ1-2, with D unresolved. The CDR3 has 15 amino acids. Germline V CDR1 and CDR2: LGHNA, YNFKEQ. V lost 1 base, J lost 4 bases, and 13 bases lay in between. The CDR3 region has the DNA TGTGCCAGCAGCCAAGCAGCAGAGGAGATCTATGGCTACACCTTC. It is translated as CASSQAAEEIYGYTF.

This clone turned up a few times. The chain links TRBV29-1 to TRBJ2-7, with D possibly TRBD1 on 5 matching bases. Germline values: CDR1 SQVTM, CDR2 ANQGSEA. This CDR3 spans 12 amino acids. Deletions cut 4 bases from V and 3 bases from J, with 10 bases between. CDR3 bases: TGCAGCGTTGTAGACAGAAACTACGAGCAGTACTTC. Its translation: CSVVDRNYEQYF.

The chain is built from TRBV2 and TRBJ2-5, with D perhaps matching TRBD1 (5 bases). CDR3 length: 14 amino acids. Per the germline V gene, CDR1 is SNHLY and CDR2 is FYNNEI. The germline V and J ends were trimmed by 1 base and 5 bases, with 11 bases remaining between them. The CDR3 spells CASSEVKGHETQYF. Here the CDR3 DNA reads TGTGCCAGCAGTGAAGTCAAGGGGCACGAGACCCAGTACTTC.

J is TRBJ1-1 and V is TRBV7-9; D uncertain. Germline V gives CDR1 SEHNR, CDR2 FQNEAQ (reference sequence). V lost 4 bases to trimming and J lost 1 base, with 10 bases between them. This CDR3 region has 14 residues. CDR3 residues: CASSSARPNTEAFF. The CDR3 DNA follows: TGTGCCAGCAGCTCGGCGCGGCCGAACACTGAAGCTTTCTTT.

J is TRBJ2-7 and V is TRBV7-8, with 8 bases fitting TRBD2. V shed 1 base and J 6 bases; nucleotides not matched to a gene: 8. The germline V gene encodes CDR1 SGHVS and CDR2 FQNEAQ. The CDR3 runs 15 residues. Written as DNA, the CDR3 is TGTGCCAGCAGCTTAGGACGGGGGGGAGAAAGCGAGCAGTACTTC. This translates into CASSLGRGGESEQYF.

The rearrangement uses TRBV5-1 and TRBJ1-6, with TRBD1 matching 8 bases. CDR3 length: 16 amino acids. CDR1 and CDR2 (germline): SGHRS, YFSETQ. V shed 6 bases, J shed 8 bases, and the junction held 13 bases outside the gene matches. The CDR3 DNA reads TGCGCCAGCACCCTTGGGGGGGGACAGGCGCATTCACCCCTCCACTTT. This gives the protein CASTLGGGQAHSPLHF.

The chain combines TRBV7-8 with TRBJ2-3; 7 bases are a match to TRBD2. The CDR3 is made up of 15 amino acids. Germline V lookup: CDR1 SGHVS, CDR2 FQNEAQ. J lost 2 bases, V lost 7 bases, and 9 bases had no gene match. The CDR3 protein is CASIPAGTYTDTQYF. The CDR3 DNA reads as TGTGCCAGCATCCCAGCGGGGACCTACACAGATACGCAGTATTTT.

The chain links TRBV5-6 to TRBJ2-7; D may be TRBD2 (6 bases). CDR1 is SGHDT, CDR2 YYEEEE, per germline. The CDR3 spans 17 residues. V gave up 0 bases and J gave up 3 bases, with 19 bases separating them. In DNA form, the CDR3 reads TGTGCCAGCAGCTTGGCAAGATGGGGCGGGGACGGCTACGAGCAGTACTTC. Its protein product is CASSLARWGGDGYEQYF. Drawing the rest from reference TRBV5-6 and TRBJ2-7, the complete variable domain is DAGVTQSPTHLIKTRGQQVTLRCSPKSGHDTVSWYQQALGQGPQFIFQYYEEEERQRGNFPDRFSGHQFPNYSSELNVNALLLGDSALYLCASSLARWGGDGYEQYFGPGTRLTVT.

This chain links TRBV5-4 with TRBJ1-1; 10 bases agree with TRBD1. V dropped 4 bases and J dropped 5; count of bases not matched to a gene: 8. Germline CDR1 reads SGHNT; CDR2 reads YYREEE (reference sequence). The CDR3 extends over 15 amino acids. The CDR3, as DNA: TGTGCCAGCAGCGGCCCGGGACAGGGGAAAACTGAAGCTTTCTTT. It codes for CASSGPGQGKTEAFF.

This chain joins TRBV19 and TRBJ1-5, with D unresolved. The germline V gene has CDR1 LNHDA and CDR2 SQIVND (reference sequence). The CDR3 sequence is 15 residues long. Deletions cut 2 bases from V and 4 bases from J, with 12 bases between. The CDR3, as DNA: TGTGCCAGTAGTATATTCCTCGGGGAGAATCAGCCCCAGCATTTT. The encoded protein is CASSIFLGENQPQHF.

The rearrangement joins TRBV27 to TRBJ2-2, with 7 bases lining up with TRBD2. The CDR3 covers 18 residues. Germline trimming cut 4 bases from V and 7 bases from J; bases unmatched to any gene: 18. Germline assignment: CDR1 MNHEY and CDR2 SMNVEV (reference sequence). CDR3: CASSSLLSLTTGGGELFF. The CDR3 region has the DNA TGTGCCAGCAGTTCCCTGCTTTCTCTTACTACGGGAGGCGGGGAGCTGTTTTTT.

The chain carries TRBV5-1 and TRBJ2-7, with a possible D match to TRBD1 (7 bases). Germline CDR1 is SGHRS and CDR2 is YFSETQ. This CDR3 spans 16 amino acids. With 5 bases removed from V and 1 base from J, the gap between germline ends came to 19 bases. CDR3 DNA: TGCGCCAGCAGTCGGGCGGGACAGACCGAATCCTACGAGCAGTACTTC. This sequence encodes CASSRAGQTESYEQYF.

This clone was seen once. CDR3 sequence reads: CASSLGEPGYGYTF. CDR3 in DNA: TGTGCCAGCTCACTTGGGGAGCCTGGCTATGGCTACACCTTC. The chain joins TRBV18 to TRBJ1-2, with D unclear. V shed 4 bases and J shed 4 bases, with 13 bases lying between them. The germline gives CDR1 KGHSH, CDR2 LQKENI. The CDR3 sequence is 14 residues long. Full variable domain (rest looked up from reference TRBV18 and TRBJ1-2): NAGVMQNPRHLVRRRGQEARLRCSPMKGHSHVYWYRQLPEEGLKFMVYLQKENIIDESGMPKERFSAEFPKEGPSILRIQQVVRGDSAAYFCASSLGEPGYGYTFGSGTRLTVV.

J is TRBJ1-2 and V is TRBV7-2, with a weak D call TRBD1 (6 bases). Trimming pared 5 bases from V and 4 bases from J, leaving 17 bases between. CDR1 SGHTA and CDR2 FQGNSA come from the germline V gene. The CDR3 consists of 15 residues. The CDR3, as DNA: TGTGCCAGCAGCCCACAGGGAAGCTCAGCCTATGGCTACACCTTC. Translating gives CASSPQGSSAYGYTF.

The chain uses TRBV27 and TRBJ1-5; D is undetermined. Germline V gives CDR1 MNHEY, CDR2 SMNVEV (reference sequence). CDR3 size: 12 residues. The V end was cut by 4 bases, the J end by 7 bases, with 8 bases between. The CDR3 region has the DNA TGTGCCAGCAGTTCCGGGGTCCAGCCCCAGCATTTT. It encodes CASSSGVQPQHF.

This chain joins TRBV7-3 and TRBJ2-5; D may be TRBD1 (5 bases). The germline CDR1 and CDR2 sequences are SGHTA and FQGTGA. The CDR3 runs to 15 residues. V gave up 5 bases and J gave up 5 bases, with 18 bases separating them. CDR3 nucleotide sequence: TGTGCCAGCAGCCTAGACCAGGGATTTTGGGAGACCCAGTACTTC. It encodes CASSLDQGFWETQYF.

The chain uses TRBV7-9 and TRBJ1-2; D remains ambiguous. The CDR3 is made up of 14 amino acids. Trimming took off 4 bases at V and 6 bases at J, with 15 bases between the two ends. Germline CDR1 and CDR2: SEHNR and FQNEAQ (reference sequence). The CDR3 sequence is CASSSRWSPDGYTF. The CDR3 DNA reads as TGTGCCAGCAGCTCCCGATGGTCCCCAGATGGCTACACCTTC.

In DNA, the CDR3 is TGTGCCAGCTTCTTAGCGGGGGTATGGGGGGGCACAGATACGCAGTATTTT. The encoded protein is CASFLAGVWGGTDTQYF. The chain combines TRBV2 with TRBJ2-3, with 9 bases fitting TRBD2. This CDR3 is 17 amino acids long. From germline, CDR1 is SNHLY and CDR2 FYNNEI. Trimming took 8 bases from V and 1 from J; bases not matched to a gene: 13.

The CDR3 region has the DNA TGCGCCAGCAGCCAAGGCCTGGGACTGCTAACCTACGAGCAGTACTTC. Translation gives CASSQGLGLLTYEQYF. The V gene is TRBV4-1, the J gene TRBJ2-7, with D maybe TRBD2 (6 bases). V was clipped by 1 base and J by 2 bases, with 15 bases between them. This CDR3 has 16 amino acids. Germline CDR1 is MGHRA and CDR2 is YSYEKL.

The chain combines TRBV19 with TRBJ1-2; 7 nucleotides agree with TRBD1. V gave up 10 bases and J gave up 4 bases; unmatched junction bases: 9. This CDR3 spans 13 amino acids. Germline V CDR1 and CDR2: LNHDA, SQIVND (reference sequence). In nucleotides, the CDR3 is TGTGCCAATGTGACAGGGACCTTCTATGGCTACACCTTC. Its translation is CANVTGTFYGYTF.

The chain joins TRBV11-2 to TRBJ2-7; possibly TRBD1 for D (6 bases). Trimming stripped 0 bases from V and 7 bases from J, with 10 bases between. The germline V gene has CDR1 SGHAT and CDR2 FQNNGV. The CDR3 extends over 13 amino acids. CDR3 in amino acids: CASSLDQGSEQYF. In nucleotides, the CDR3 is TGTGCCAGCAGCTTAGATCAGGGGAGTGAGCAGTACTTC. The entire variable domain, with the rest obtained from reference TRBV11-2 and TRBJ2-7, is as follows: EAGVAQSPRYKIIEKRQSVAFWCNPISGHATLYWYQQILGQGPKLLIQFQNNGVVDDSQLPKDRFSAERLKGVDSTLKIQPAKLEDSAVYLCASSLDQGSEQYFGPGTRLTVT.

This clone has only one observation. The CDR3 DNA sequence: TGCGCCAGCAGCTTGTTGGGGGCAGGGATTGGCCTAGAGACCCAGTACTTC. As protein: CASSLLGAGIGLETQYF. The chain is built from TRBV5-1 and TRBJ2-5; D is possibly TRBD1 (6 bases). Trimming removed 1 base from V and 4 bases from J, with 20 bases in between. This CDR3 has 17 residues. Germline-derived CDR1 and CDR2 are SGHRS and YFSETQ.

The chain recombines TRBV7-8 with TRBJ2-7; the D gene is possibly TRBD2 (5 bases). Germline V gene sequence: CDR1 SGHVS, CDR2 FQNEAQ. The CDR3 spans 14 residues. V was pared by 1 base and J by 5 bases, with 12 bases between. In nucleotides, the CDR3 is TGTGCCAGCAGCTTAGAACCGGGAATCCACGAGCAGTACTTC. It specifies CASSLEPGIHEQYF. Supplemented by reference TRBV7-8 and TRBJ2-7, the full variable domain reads GAGVSQSPRYKVAKRGQDVALRCDPISGHVSLFWYQQALGQGPEFLTYFQNEAQLDKSGLPSDRFFAERPEGSVSTLKIQRTQQEDSAVYLCASSLEPGIHEQYFGPGTRLTVT.